This TCR beta chain is drawn from a study of cytomegalovirus exposure and HLA in healthy donors (dated by TCRdb to the late 2010s). Regarding the research as a whole: According to a later analysis, one platform produced both the 100 to 150 validation repertoires and the 730 or so repertoires of the first cohort. The study aimed to test whether signatures of past pathogen exposure could be identified by cataloging public T cell receptors. In addition to the first cohort of 666 subjects, a separate validation cohort of approximately 110 different subjects was used. To predict cytomegalovirus infection status, the study combined high-throughput TCR immunosequencing, statistical association of individual TCRs with disease status, and machine learning. General study outcomes and caveats: While some public TCRs were present in many individuals, most TCR sequences turned up only very rarely across donors. The classifier was reported to diagnose cytomegalovirus status with high specificity and sensitivity in both the original cohort and the validation cohort. A later analysis lacked HLA typing for the validation cohort, so it scored co-occurrence in that cohort across all 110 or so repertoires. A few of the identified cytomegalovirus-associated TCR beta chains were confirmed in vitro to be specific for cytomegalovirus antigens. A later analysis found that TCRs clustered in the first cohort also tended to co-occur in the 95 to 150 validation repertoires, with just under 95% of cluster scores above 0. The authors suggested that the approach could potentially be extended to other disease states and immunological phenotypes. In the study, approximately 160 TCR beta chains were listed as associated with cytomegalovirus.

Concerning this clone: No cognate antigen has been identified for it. Per-base quality was not reported, and no clone a single base away is much larger than it.

Here V drops 4 bases and J drops 4 bases, and the junction holds 17 bases not matched to any gene. CDR1 and CDR2 are drawn from the germline V gene: SGHTA, FQGNSA. Taken from cysteine to phenylalanine, the CDR3 has 19 residues. Of all the DNA, just the CDR3 is kept, 57 bases in frame from base 1. The donors belonged to the validation cohort of over a hundred subjects, which was separate from the roughly 680-subject first cohort. Libraries came from the immunoSEQ multiplex PCR assay. In the source study's methods: A statistical classification framework was built for diagnosing cytomegalovirus status from the catalog of TCR beta chain sequences. TCRdb stores this immuneACCESS table with in-frame sequences only. Part of the clones is absent; in the studies checked, under half of the shortfall reflects unresolved V genes, and no reason is known for the rest. V, J and clone size derive from that table, while D and trimming were established from the DNA sequence. The sample data list 150,000 to 200,000 clones, and roughly 90% of these were observed just once. The ten top clones hold about 2.3% of the sample.

Sequences were obtained from PBMCs. This clonotype originated in a woman between 18 and 29 years old in good health and CMV-seronegative. The chain was built from TRBV7-2 and TRBJ2-3, with 10 middle bases fitting TRBD2. The CDR3: CASSSIATVAGGRPDTQYF. The DNA is TGTGCCAGCAGCTCTATAGCTACGGTAGCGGGAGGTCGTCCAGATACGCAGTATTTT. The CDR3, completed at both ends by the reference TRBV7-2 and TRBJ2-3 genes, gives the full variable domain GAGVSQSPSNKVTEKGKDVELRCDPISGHTALYWYRQSLGQGLEFLIYFQGNSAPDKSGLPSDRFSAERTGGSVSTLTIQRTQQEDSAVYLCASSSIATVAGGRPDTQYFGPGTRLTVL.